Presented here are 9 T cell receptor beta chains from one specimen sequenced in a study of T cell changes during pregnancy in multiple sclerosis. Measured with immunoSEQ multiplex PCR; TCRdb has only the in-frame clones, and not every one. In the table there are under 85,000 clones, around nine tenths of which are singletons. The material sequenced was peripheral blood, taken in the third trimester of pregnancy. These receptors originate from a female donor with multiple sclerosis, enrolled in a pregnancy study.

V and J are TRBV14 and TRBJ2-7; 12 bases are shared with TRBD1. Unmatched junction bases numbered 6, after V lost 0 bases and J lost 6 bases. CDR1 is SGHDN and CDR2 is FVKESK in the germline V gene. The CDR3 is 16 residues long. The CDR3 loop is CASSQDTGQGAAEQYF. The CDR3, as DNA: TGTGCCAGCAGCCAAGATACGGGACAGGGGGCGGCCGAGCAGTACTTC.

As DNA, the CDR3 is TGTGCCAGCAGTTTCGGGGTCGCGGAGACCCAGTACTTC. Translated, it gives CASSFGVAETQYF. The chain uses TRBV27 and TRBJ2-5; perhaps TRBD2 as D (5 bases). The V end lost 3 bases, the J end lost 5 bases, and 10 bases lay between the germline ends. Germline V gene sequence: CDR1 MNHEY, CDR2 SMNVEV (reference sequence). This CDR3 region has 13 residues.

This sequence joins TRBV6-5 and TRBJ1-1; unclear D gene. The CDR3 extends over 14 amino acids. V dropped 0 bases and J dropped 6 bases, with 11 bases sitting between them. Germline CDR1 is MNHEY and CDR2 is SVGAGI. The CDR3 sequence is CASSYSYGYAEAFF. CDR3 DNA sequence: TGTGCCAGCAGTTACTCGTACGGGTACGCTGAAGCTTTCTTT.

The chain uses TRBV28 and TRBJ2-1, with D maybe TRBD1 (5 bases). This CDR3 comprises 16 residues. Trimming cost V 8 bases and J 5 bases, with 22 bases left between them. CDR1 is MDHEN, CDR2 SYDVKM, per germline. CDR3 nucleotide sequence: TGTGCCAGCTCCTCAATGGGGTGGGGCGCGGACAATGAGCAGTTCTTC. Protein: CASSSMGWGADNEQFF.

This sequence joins TRBV5-1 and TRBJ1-5, with 10 nucleotides matching TRBD1. Germline V gene lookup returns CDR1 SGHRS and CDR2 YFSETQ. The CDR3 loop spans 15 amino acids. V lost 4 bases and J lost 3; bases outside the gene matches: 4. The DNA for the CDR3 is TGCGCCAGCAGCGCGACAGGGGGCCCCAATCAGCCCCAGCATTTT. Translation: CASSATGGPNQPQHF.

This chain uses TRBV6-5 with TRBJ1-1, with 7 bases lining up with TRBD1. This CDR3 is built from 13 residues. CDR1 and CDR2 from the germline V gene are MNHEY and SVGAGI. Losses at the gene ends were 5 bases for V and 4 bases for J; bases not matched to a gene: 4. The CDR3 region has the DNA TGTGCCAGCAGTCTTGACAGGGTCACTGAAGCTTTCTTT. Translating it yields CASSLDRVTEAFF.

The V and J genes are TRBV6-1 and TRBJ2-7, with D perhaps TRBD1 (6 bases). In germline, CDR1 is MNHNS, CDR2 SASEGT. The V gene lost 0 bases and the J gene lost 4 bases, with 16 bases spanning the gap. The CDR3 has 16 amino acids. DNA of the CDR3: TGTGCCAGCAGTGAAGCGTTGCAGGGGCACCTTTACGAGCAGTACTTC. This gives the protein CASSEALQGHLYEQYF.

The chain couples TRBV5-6 to TRBJ1-5, with 8 bases that match TRBD1. The CDR3 has 17 amino acids. In germline, CDR1 is SGHDT, CDR2 YYEEEE. J lost 1 base, V lost 2 bases, and 8 bases had no gene match. This CDR3 is CASSFDRGELSNQPQHF. In DNA form, the CDR3 reads TGTGCCAGCAGCTTCGACAGGGGTGAATTGAGCAATCAGCCCCAGCATTTT.

CDR3 amino acids: CASSPYLLTEPTISGANVLTF. The DNA of the CDR3 is TGTGCCAGTAGTCCCTACCTCTTGACAGAACCGACCATCTCTGGGGCCAACGTCCTGACTTTC. The chain is built from TRBV19 and TRBJ2-6; D is perhaps TRBD1 (5 bases). The CDR3 consists of 21 residues. Germline V gives CDR1 LNHDA, CDR2 SQIVND (reference sequence). V lost 5 bases and J lost 0, with 26 bases in between.